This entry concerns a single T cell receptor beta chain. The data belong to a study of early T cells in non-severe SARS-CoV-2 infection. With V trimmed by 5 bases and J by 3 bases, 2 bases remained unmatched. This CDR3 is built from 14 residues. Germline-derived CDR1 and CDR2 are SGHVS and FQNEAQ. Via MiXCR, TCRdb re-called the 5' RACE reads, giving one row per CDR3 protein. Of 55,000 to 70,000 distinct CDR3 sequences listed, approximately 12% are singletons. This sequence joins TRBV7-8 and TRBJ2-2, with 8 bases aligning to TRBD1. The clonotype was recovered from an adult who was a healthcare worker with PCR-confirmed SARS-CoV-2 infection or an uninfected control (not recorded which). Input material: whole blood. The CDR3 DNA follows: TGTGCCAGCAGCGAGACAGGGGACACCGGGGAGCTGTTTTTT. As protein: CASSETGDTGELFF.